This entry features one T cell receptor beta chain sequence. As yet, its antigen is unknown. Primers for the PCR totalled 60 Vbeta and 13 Jbeta. Measured with immunoSEQ multiplex PCR; TCRdb has only the in-frame clones, and not every one. The table has 150,000 to 200,000 clones, 75% seen once; the top ten hold 2.5% to 3%. The sample comes from a study of cytomegalovirus exposure and HLA in healthy donors. General observations from the study: Rarity held for most TCR sequences, but there were some public TCRs that occurred in many donors. The majority of CMV-associated TCR beta chains were reported as apparently HLA-restricted in a later analysis. Within an earlier analysis, most TCR beta V segments proved productive either about 90% or about 30% of the time.

The clonotype comes from a woman aged 45-65 years in good health and CMV-seropositive. The sequencing input was PBMCs.

The CDR3 DNA reads TGTGCCAGCAGTGAAAGCGGACAGGGGCGGGGTGAAGCTTTCTTT. This translates into CASSESGQGRGEAFF. V usage is TRBV2 and J usage is TRBJ1-1; TRBD1 matches at 9 bases. The trim removed 2 bases at V and 7 bases at J, leaving 8 bases unmatched. The V gene's germline CDR1 is SNHLY and CDR2 FYNNEI. The CDR3 totals 15 residues.